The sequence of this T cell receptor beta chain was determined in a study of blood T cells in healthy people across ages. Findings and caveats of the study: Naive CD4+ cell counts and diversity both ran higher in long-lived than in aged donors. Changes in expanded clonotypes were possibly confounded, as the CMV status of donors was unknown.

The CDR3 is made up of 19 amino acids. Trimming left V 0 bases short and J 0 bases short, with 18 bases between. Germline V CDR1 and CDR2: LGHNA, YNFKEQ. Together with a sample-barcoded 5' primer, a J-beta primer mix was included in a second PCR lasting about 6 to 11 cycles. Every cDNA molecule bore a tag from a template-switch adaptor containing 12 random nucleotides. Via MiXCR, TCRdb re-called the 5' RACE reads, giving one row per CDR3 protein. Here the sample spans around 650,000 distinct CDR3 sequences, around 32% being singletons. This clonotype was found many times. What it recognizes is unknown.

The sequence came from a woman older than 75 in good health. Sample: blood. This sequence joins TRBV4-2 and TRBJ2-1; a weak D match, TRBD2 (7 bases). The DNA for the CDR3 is TGTGCCAGCAGCCAAGATCGGGGCGGGGGCCAGAGCTCCTACAATGAGCAGTTCTTC. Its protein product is CASSQDRGGGQSSYNEQFF.